This T cell receptor (beta chain) was sequenced during a study of T cells after yellow fever vaccination. Study-wide findings and caveats: Researchers report a weaker secondary response that nonetheless peaked faster, day 5 versus 15. The study noted that FACS-sorted repertoires could contain abundant clonotypes contaminating from the bulk population. Few clonotypes appeared in both CD4 and CD8 compartments.

This clonotype was seen many times. As yet, its antigen is unknown. Template switching by 5'RACE produced TCR cDNA, adding a universal primer site and UMIs. Each CDR3 protein gets one entry after TCRdb re-called the 5' RACE reads with MiXCR. This table has about 120,000 distinct CDR3 sequences, about 7.2% appearing once. The sequence derives from a man between 18 and 29 years old who received the YFV17D yellow fever vaccine. The sequenced sample was CD4+ T cells sorted from PBMCs, obtained 35 to 50 days after the first yellow fever vaccination.

CDR3 in amino acids: CASGQEQTDTQYF. As DNA, the CDR3 is TGTGCCAGCGGGCAGGAACAGACAGATACGCAGTATTTT. The genes are TRBV2 and TRBJ2-3; no firm D call. Trimming pared 8 bases from V and 3 bases from J, leaving 12 bases between. The CDR3 consists of 13 residues. The germline CDR1 and CDR2 sequences are SNHLY and FYNNEI.